One sample yielded the 6 T cell receptor beta chains listed below, sequenced in a study of T-cell memory formation after mild COVID-19. In TCRdb, the 5' RACE reads were re-called with MiXCR into one record per CDR3 protein. Of about 320,000 distinct CDR3 sequences listed, around 15% were seen once; the top ten hold around 20%. Input material: PBMCs or a T cell subset sorted from them (not recorded which). These TCRs come from a man younger than 35 who had mild COVID-19 (a few samples of this study predate the infection). Cell type and time point are not known.

This clonotype was seen once. The junction differs from germline at one of its ends, possibly a read error. The chain employs TRBV5-4 and TRBJ2-1; a possible D gene is TRBD1 (6 bases). From germline, CDR1 is SGHNT and CDR2 YYREEE (reference sequence). CDR3 length: 14 amino acids. CDR3 loop: CASSFRTANNEQFF. Written as DNA, the CDR3 is TGTGCAAGCAGCTTCAGGACAGCTAACAATGAGCAGTTCTTC. Looking up the rest from reference TRBV5-4 and TRBJ2-1 gives the full variable domain: ETGVTQSPTHLIKTRGQQVTLRCSSQSGHNTVSWYQQALGQGPQFIFQYYREEENGRGNFPPRFSGLQFPNYSSELNVNALELDDSALYLCASSFRTANNEQFFGPGTRLTVL.

V is TRBV6-2 or TRBV6-3 and J is TRBJ2-3; D is uncertain. V gave up 0 bases and J gave up 1 base, with 5 bases separating them. The CDR3 consists of 14 residues. Germline V lookup: CDR1 MNHEY, CDR2 SVGEGT. The CDR3: CASSYSAGTDTQYF. The DNA of the CDR3 is TGTGCCAGCAGTTACTCAGCCGGCACAGATACGCAGTATTTT.

This clonotype appeared a few times. The chain is built from TRBV5-5 and TRBJ1-3; D remains unclear. CDR3 length: 15 residues. V was cut by 2 bases and J by 0 bases, with 9 bases left in between. Germline-derived CDR1 and CDR2 are SGHKS and YYEKEE (reference sequence). CDR3 sequence: CASSFSLSSGNTIYF. The CDR3 DNA follows: TGTGCCAGCAGCTTTAGTTTGAGCTCTGGAAACACCATATATTTT.

The rearrangement uses TRBV12-3 or TRBV12-4 and TRBJ2-1; D is unresolved. The ends were cut back, 8 bases at V and 0 bases at J, with 14 bases in the middle. CDR3 length equals 15 residues. Here the CDR3 DNA reads TGTGCCAGCGACGCGTTGCTGAGCTCCTACAATGAGCAGTTCTTC. Protein: CASDALLSSYNEQFF.

V gene TRBV3-1 combines with J gene TRBJ1-1; the match to TRBD1 covers 7 bases. This CDR3 region has 13 residues. V shed 4 bases, J shed 7 bases, and the junction held 6 bases outside the gene matches. The germline CDR1 and CDR2 sequences are LGHDT and YNNKEL (reference sequence). As DNA, the CDR3 is TGTGCCAGCAGCCTCGGGACAGCAAATGAAGCTTTCTTT. Translating gives CASSLGTANEAFF.

This clonotype was recorded a few times. This chain uses TRBV2 with TRBJ1-1; 7 nucleotides align to TRBD1. CDR3 length: 14 amino acids. Germline assignment: CDR1 SNHLY and CDR2 FYNNEI. V was pared by 8 bases and J by 1 base, with 7 bases of the junction left unmatched. The CDR3 here is CASYIGTANTEAFF. The CDR3 DNA follows: TGTGCCAGCTACATTGGGACAGCGAACACTGAAGCTTTCTTT.